This T cell receptor beta chain was sequenced in a study of blood T cell repertoires in COVID-19. Looking at the study overall: The United States, Italy and Spain were the sources of the acute and convalescent COVID-19 samples.

Germline lookup yields CDR1 LGHNA and CDR2 YSLEER. The CDR3 has 17 amino acids. Trimming took 0 bases from V and 4 from J; bases not matched to a gene: 8. Profiled with immunoSEQ multiplex PCR; TCRdb holds only in-frame clones, not every one. Of tens of thousands of clones listed, less than 85% were seen once; the top ten hold more than 40%. The sequenced material came from peripheral blood. The rearrangement links TRBV4-3 to TRBJ1-2, with 10 bases lining up with TRBD1. The sequence derives from an elderly woman with acute or convalescent COVID-19. The CDR3 DNA reads TGCGCCAGCAGCCAAGATTGGGGGACAGGGGCTGGCTATGGCTACACCTTC. Translated, it gives CASSQDWGTGAGYGYTF.